This TCR beta chain is from a study of blood T cell repertoires in COVID-19. Study as a whole: Some COVID-19 samples were acute and others convalescent; all came from the United States, Italy and Spain. The cDNA or gDNA used as material had been derived from T cells, B-cell-depleted T cells, or PBMCs.

The authors' processing: Amplification of reference gene primers provided the estimated nucleated cell counts. Assay: immunoSEQ multiplex PCR; the TCRdb copy retains only in-frame clones and omits some. From that table come the V and J calls and clone size; the DNA was used to work out D and trimming. The table includes 210,000 or so clones, around 89% detected once. CDR3 length: 11 residues. Germline CDR1 reads MNHNY; CDR2 reads SVGAGI (reference sequence). Deletions cut 7 bases from V and 5 bases from J, with 8 bases between. The chain has TRBV6-6 and TRBJ1-1; a weak D match, TRBD1 (5 bases). The receptor was isolated from a woman aged 40 to 50 with acute or convalescent COVID-19. The sample comprised peripheral blood. The CDR3 protein is CASTGRTEAFF. The CDR3 coding sequence is TGTGCCAGCACAGGGAGGACTGAAGCTTTCTTT.